Shown below are 15 T cell receptor beta chains from a single sample sequenced in a study of T-cell memory formation after mild COVID-19. TCRdb reanalysed the 5' RACE reads using MiXCR and keeps one entry per CDR3 protein. Of roughly 550,000 distinct CDR3 sequences in the sample, around 21% are singletons; the top ten hold roughly an eighth. Sequences were obtained from PBMCs or a T cell subset sorted from them (not recorded which). These TCRs come from an adult woman who had mild COVID-19 (a few samples of this study predate the infection). Cell type and time point are not known.

This clonotype showed up just a few times. CDR3 in DNA: TGTGCCAGCAGTCGTACGGGAGGAGGCGAGCAGTACTTC. Translation gives CASSRTGGGEQYF. The chain combines TRBV9 with TRBJ2-7; TRBD2 matches at 7 bases. Losses at the gene ends were 5 bases for V and 6 bases for J; bases not matched to a gene: 8. The length of the CDR3 is 13 residues. Germline V gene data show CDR1 as SGDLS and CDR2 as YYNGEE.

This clonotype turned up a few times. The chain recombines TRBV24-1 with TRBJ2-1; D gene ambiguous. CDR3 length: 14 amino acids. Germline loops: CDR1 KGHDR, CDR2 SFDVKD. Trimming left V 3 bases short and J 0 bases short, with 5 bases between. The CDR3 protein is CATSDDNSYNEQFF. DNA of the CDR3: TGTGCCACCAGTGATGACAACTCCTACAATGAGCAGTTCTTC.

V usage is TRBV29-1 and J usage is TRBJ2-7, with 8 bases identical to TRBD1. With 7 bases clipped from V and 3 bases from J, the junction kept 11 bases outside the gene matches. Germline CDR1 is SQVTM and CDR2 is ANQGSEA. The CDR3 is 14 residues long. CDR3 residues: CSAIRQGSYYEQYF. Here the CDR3 DNA reads TGCAGCGCCATCAGACAGGGGAGTTACTACGAGCAGTACTTC.

This chain connects TRBV6-5 to TRBJ2-3; 7 bases agree with TRBD1. CDR1 and CDR2 from the germline V gene are MNHEY and SVGAGI. The CDR3 extends over 16 amino acids. The trim removed 6 bases at V and 1 base at J, leaving 10 bases unmatched. The CDR3 is CASRPQGVIGTDTQYF. In DNA, the CDR3 is TGTGCCAGCAGGCCTCAGGGGGTTATAGGCACAGATACGCAGTATTTT.

The DNA of the CDR3 is TGTGCCAGCAGCCAAGGGACTAGCGGGAGCTCCTACGAGCAGTACTTC. Protein: CASSQGTSGSSYEQYF. V usage is TRBV7-2 and J usage is TRBJ2-7, with TRBD2 matching 14 bases. CDR1 SGHTA and CDR2 FQGNSA come from the germline V gene. CDR3 length equals 16 residues. V was clipped by 5 bases and J by 0 bases; unmatched bases: 3.

The J gene is TRBJ2-1, the V gene TRBV6-2 or TRBV6-3, with TRBD2 identical over 9 bases. The germline CDR1 and CDR2 sequences are MNHEY and SVGEGT. The junction had 3 bases not matched to a gene; V was cut back by 2 bases and J by 7 bases. This CDR3 contains 14 residues. The CDR3 region is CASSYSGRRNEQFF. In DNA, the CDR3 is TGTGCCAGCAGTTACAGCGGGAGGCGGAATGAGCAGTTCTTC.

This clonotype has a handful of counts. The genes are TRBV10-3 and TRBJ2-1; tentative D call: TRBD2 (5 bases). Germline V gene sequence: CDR1 ENHRY, CDR2 SYGVKD. The length of the CDR3 is 14 residues. The V gene lost 7 bases and the J gene lost 1 base, with 11 bases spanning the gap. CDR3 DNA: TGTGCCATCATGGACGGGGATTCCTACAATGAGCAGTTCTTC. Translating it yields CAIMDGDSYNEQFF.

This clonotype was picked up a small number of times. The rearrangement joins TRBV9 to TRBJ1-2; tentatively, D is TRBD1 (6 bases). With 4 bases removed from V and 4 bases from J, the gap between germline ends came to 11 bases. In germline, CDR1 is SGDLS, CDR2 YYNGEE. This CDR3 has 13 amino acids. Here the CDR3 reads CASSPWDTYGYTF. The CDR3 DNA sequence: TGTGCCAGCAGCCCTTGGGACACCTATGGCTACACCTTC.

Only a few counts were recorded for this clonotype. The chain carries TRBV11-3 and TRBJ2-7; the D is unclear. Trimming shortened V by 5 bases and J by 7 bases, and 18 bases separated the two germline ends. There are 14 residues in the CDR3. Per germline, CDR1 SGHNT and CDR2 YENEEA. DNA of the CDR3: TGTGCCAGCAGCCCGGCTCGGAGCCTGGGGGAGCAGTACTTC. It codes for CASSPARSLGEQYF.

This clonotype was counted between two and nine times. The chain links TRBV18 to TRBJ2-3, with D hard to call. The germline CDR1 and CDR2 sequences are KGHSH and LQKENI. This CDR3 is 13 amino acids long. V lost 3 bases to trimming and J lost 4 bases, with 8 bases between them. The CDR3: CASSPTRSDTQYF. CDR3 nucleotide sequence: TGTGCCAGCTCACCGACCCGATCAGATACGCAGTATTTT.

This sequence joins TRBV5-1 and TRBJ2-3; tentative D call: TRBD2 (5 bases). The V and J ends lost 0 bases and 1 base respectively, with 12 bases between them. The CDR3 runs 16 residues. Germline V CDR1 and CDR2: SGHRS, YFSETQ. Here the CDR3 reads CASSLGASWGTDTQYF. The CDR3 DNA is TGCGCCAGCAGCTTGGGGGCTAGCTGGGGCACAGATACGCAGTATTTT.

This clonotype was observed a few times. This rearrangement joins TRBV10-3 to TRBJ1-2; D might be TRBD1 (5 bases). The CDR3 is 14 residues long. V was trimmed by 3 bases and J by 5 bases, leaving 13 bases between them. Germline CDR1 and CDR2: ENHRY and SYGVKD. The CDR3 here is CAISDVRTSYGYTF. The CDR3, as DNA: TGTGCCATCAGTGACGTCCGGACAAGTTATGGCTACACCTTC.

This clonotype was picked up a small number of times. V usage is TRBV4-1 and J usage is TRBJ2-3, with 8 positions matching TRBD1. V gave up 0 bases and J gave up 4 bases; unmatched junction bases: 3. In germline, CDR1 is MGHRA, CDR2 YSYEKL. The CDR3 loop spans 15 amino acids. DNA for the CDR3: TGCGCCAGCAGCCAAGATCAGGGGGCGGCAGATACGCAGTATTTT. Translation gives CASSQDQGAADTQYF.

This clonotype was observed a handful of times. V usage is TRBV6-6 and J usage is TRBJ2-2; the match to TRBD2 covers 12 bases. The CDR3 has 15 residues. V shed 6 bases, J shed 8 bases, and the junction held 7 bases outside the gene matches. Germline CDR1 is MNHNY and CDR2 is SVGAGI (reference sequence). This CDR3 reads CASRLTSGSAGELFF. The CDR3 region has the DNA TGTGCCAGCAGATTGACTAGCGGGAGTGCAGGGGAGCTGTTTTTT.

This sequence joins TRBV24-1 and TRBJ2-5; a possible D gene is TRBD1 (5 bases). Germline-derived CDR1 and CDR2 are KGHDR and SFDVKD. The V end lost 3 bases, the J end lost 4 bases, and 14 bases lay between the germline ends. The CDR3 is 15 amino acids. As DNA, the CDR3 is TGTGCCACCAGTGATATGGACACCCTCCCAGAGACCCAGTACTTC. Amino acid sequence: CATSDMDTLPETQYF.